This T cell receptor (beta chain) was captured in a study of shared clonotypes between healthy human individuals. Here immunoSEQ multiplex PCR was the method, and the copy in TCRdb shows in-frame clones only, minus some. The sample has over a million clones, about 70% seen once; the top ten hold around 1.4%. V was shortened by 0 bases and J by 0 bases, with 7 bases between the two germline ends. CDR1 SGHRS and CDR2 YFSETQ come from the germline V gene. The CDR3 is 15 residues long. The source material was memory CD4+ T cells sorted from blood. Described subset: CD45RA-negative fraction. V gene TRBV5-1 combines with J gene TRBJ2-1; D gene uncertain. The source of this sequence is a man between 18 and 29 years old in good health. This chain's CDR3 is CASSLGFGSYNEQFF. In nucleotides, the CDR3 is TGCGCCAGCAGCTTGGGCTTCGGCTCCTACAATGAGCAGTTCTTC.